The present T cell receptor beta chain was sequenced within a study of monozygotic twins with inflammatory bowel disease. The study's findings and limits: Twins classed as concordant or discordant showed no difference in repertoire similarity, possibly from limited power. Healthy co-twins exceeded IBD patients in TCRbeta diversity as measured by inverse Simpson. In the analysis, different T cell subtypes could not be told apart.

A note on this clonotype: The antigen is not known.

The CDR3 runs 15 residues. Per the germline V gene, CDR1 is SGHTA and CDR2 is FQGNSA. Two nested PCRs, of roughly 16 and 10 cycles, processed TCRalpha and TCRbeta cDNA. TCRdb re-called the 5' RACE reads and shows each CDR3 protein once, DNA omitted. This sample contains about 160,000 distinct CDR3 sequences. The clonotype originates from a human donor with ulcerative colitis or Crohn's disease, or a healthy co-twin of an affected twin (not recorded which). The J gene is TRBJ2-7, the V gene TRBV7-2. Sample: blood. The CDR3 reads CASSLAVTNTYEQYF.